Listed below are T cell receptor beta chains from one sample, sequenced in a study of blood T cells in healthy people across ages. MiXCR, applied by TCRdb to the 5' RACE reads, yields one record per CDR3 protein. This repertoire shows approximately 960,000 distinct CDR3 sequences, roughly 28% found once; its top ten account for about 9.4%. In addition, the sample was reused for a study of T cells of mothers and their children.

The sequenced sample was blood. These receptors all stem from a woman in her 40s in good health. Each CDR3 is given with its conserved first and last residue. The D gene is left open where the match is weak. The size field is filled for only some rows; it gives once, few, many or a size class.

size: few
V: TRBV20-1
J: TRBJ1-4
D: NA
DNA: TGCAGTGCTAGGGAACACGGGCATAGGCGTGAAAAACGGTTTTTT
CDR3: CSAREHGHRREKRFF

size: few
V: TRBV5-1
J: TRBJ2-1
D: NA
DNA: TGCGCCAGCAGCTTGGCAGAGGGGGTCGGAGGGAATGAGCAGTTCTTC
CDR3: CASSLAEGVGGNEQFF

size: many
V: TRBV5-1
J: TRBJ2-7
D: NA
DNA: TGCGCCAGCAGCCCCCGGGACACTCGGAACGAGCAGTACTTC
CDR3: CASSPRDTRNEQYF

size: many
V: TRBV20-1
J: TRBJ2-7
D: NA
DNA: TGCAGTGCGGCGGAACAGACGTCTGGCTACGAGCAGTACTTC
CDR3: CSAAEQTSGYEQYF

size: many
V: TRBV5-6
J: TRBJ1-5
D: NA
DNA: TGTGCCAGCAGCTGGCGTAGCGGTCAGCCCCAGCATTTT
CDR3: CASSWRSGQPQHF

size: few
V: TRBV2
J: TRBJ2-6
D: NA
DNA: TGTGCCGTCACCAGGGGGGCTGGGGCCAACGTCCTGACTTTC
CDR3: CAVTRGAGANVLTF

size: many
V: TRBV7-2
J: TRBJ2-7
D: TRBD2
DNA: TGTGCCAGCAGCTTAGGGGCTAGCGGGGTCTACGAGCAGTACTTC
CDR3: CASSLGASGVYEQYF

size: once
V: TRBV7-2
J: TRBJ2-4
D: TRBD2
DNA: TGTGTCAGCAGCCCCCTTGCCGGGACTAGCGGTTATGAGCAGTACTTC
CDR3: CVSSPLAGTSGYEQYF

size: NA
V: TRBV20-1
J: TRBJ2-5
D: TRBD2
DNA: TGCAGTGCCTCCCGGGGGGGCCAAGAGACCCAGTACTTC
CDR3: CSASRGGQETQYF

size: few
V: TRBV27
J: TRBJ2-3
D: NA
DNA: TGTGCCAGCAGTTTGGTTTGGGCAAGGGATACGCAGTATTTT
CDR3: CASSLVWARDTQYF

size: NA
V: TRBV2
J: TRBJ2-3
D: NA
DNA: TGTGCCAGCAGGGGGGCGGGACAGAGCACAGATGCGCAGTATTTT
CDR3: CASRGAGQSTDAQYF

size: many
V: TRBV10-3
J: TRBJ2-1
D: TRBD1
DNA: TGTGCCATCAGCCGGACAGGTAACCATGAGCAGTTCTTC
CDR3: CAISRTGNHEQFF

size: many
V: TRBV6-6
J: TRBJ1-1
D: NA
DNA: TGTGCCAGCAGACACACTGAAGCTTTCTTT
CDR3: CASRHTEAFF

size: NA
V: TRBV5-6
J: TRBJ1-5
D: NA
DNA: TGTGCCAGCAGCTTGGCGACAGGCCTTCAGCCCCAGCATTTT
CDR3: CASSLATGLQPQHF

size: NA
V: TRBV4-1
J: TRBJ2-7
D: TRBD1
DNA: TGCGCCAGCAGCCAGGCCGGGACAGGGGGTCTCGAGCAGTACTTC
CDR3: CASSQAGTGGLEQYF

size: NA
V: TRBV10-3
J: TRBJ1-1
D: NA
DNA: TGTGCCATCCTTGGGGGTGGAGACACTGAAGCTTTCTTT
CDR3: CAILGGGDTEAFF

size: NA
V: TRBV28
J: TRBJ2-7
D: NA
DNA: TGTGCCAGCAGGAGACAGTTATCGTCCTACGAGCAGTACTTC
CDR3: CASRRQLSSYEQYF

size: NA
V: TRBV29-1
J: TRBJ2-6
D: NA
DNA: TGCAGCGTTGAACCCCCAGGGGCTGGGGCCAACGTCCTGACTTTC
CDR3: CSVEPPGAGANVLTF

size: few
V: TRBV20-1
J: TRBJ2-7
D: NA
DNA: TGCAGTGCTAGAGATAGCCCCCACGAGCAGTACTTC
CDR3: CSARDSPHEQYF

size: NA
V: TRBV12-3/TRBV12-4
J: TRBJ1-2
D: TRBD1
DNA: TGTGCCAGCAGTTTTGACAGGGAGTCTGGCTACACCTTC
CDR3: CASSFDRESGYTF

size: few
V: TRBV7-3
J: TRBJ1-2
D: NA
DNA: TGTGCCAGCAGCGACACAGGGAAGTATGGCTACACCTTC
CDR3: CASSDTGKYGYTF

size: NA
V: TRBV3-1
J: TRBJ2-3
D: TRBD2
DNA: TGTGCCAGCAGCCACCAGGGACTAGCGGGGGGCCTGAGCACAGATACGCAGTATTTT
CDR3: CASSHQGLAGGLSTDTQYF

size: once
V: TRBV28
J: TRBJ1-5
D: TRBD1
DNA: TGTGCCAGCAGTCCCGACAGGGGTAACAATCAGCCCCAGCATTTT
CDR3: CASSPDRGNNQPQHF

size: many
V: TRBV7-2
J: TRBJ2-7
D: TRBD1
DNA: TGTGCCAGCAGCTTACCGACAGGGGCCTACGAGCAGTACTTC
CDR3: CASSLPTGAYEQYF